These 25 T cell receptor beta chains were sequenced from one sample in a study of post-analysis software for immune sequencing data. General study results and limits: Roughly 5 TRBV segments, TRBV5-6, TRBV5-1 and TRBV20-1 among them, were found more frequent in patients than controls.

The authors incorporated unique molecular identifiers into the TCR beta cDNA libraries. TCRdb fed the PCR reads into MiXCR, producing one record per CDR3 protein. The profile shows around 770,000 distinct CDR3 sequences, more than 45% of them singletons. Antigens for these TCRs are unknown. The material sequenced was blood. Receptor source: a girl aged 10 to 17 with multiple sclerosis.

The chain has TRBV6-2 or TRBV6-3 and TRBJ2-3, with 8 nucleotides matching TRBD1. Looked up from germline, CDR1 is MNHEY and CDR2 is SVGEGT. This CDR3 region has 20 residues. J gave up 0 bases and V 8 bases, and 22 bases lay outside the gene matches. The CDR3, as DNA: TGTGCCAGCCACCGATGGACAGGGATTTTAGCGGCTCCTAGCACAGATACGCAGTATTTT. It translates to CASHRWTGILAAPSTDTQYF.

This chain joins TRBV11-2 and TRBJ2-4, with TRBD2 identical over 11 bases. The DNA end is a closer match to TRBJ2-7, so the J assignment may be wrong. This CDR3 contains 15 residues. In germline, CDR1 is SGHAT, CDR2 FQNNGV. The CDR3 DNA sequence: TGTGCCAGCAGCTCACTAGCGGGAGCGGCCTACGAGCAGTACTTC. It translates to CASSSLAGAAYEQYF.

The sample holds many counts of this clonotype. V and J are TRBV6-1 and TRBJ2-1, with D maybe TRBD1 (6 bases). Germline CDR1 reads MNHNS; CDR2 reads SASEGT. The CDR3 length is 15 residues. V was cut by 1 base and J by 3 bases, with 10 bases left in between. In nucleotides, the CDR3 is TGTGCCAGCAGTGAAGATCCAGGGGTCTACAATGAGCAGTTCTTC. Residues: CASSEDPGVYNEQFF.

This clonotype was seen more than once but under ten times. The CDR3 sequence: CASSSDRQETQYF. The DNA of the CDR3 is TGTGCCAGCAGTTCCGACAGGCAAGAGACCCAGTACTTC. V usage is TRBV7-3 and J usage is TRBJ2-5; D is possibly TRBD1 (6 bases). V lost 6 bases and J lost 2, with 10 bases in between. Germline values: CDR1 SGHTA, CDR2 FQGTGA. The CDR3 consists of 13 residues.

The genes are TRBV7-3 and TRBJ2-6; the match to TRBD2 covers 9 bases. Germline lookup yields CDR1 SGHTA and CDR2 FQGTGA. This CDR3 has 20 amino acids. V was pared by 2 bases and J by 0 bases, with 11 bases of the junction left unmatched. CDR3 DNA sequence: TGTGCCAGCAGCTTACAAGCGGGGGGCTCCCTTATCTCTGGGGCCAACGTCCTGACTTTC. It translates to CASSLQAGGSLISGANVLTF.

This sequence joins TRBV12-3 or TRBV12-4 and TRBJ1-4, with no clear D. There are 14 residues in the CDR3. V lost 2 bases to trimming and J lost 7 bases, with 11 bases between them. This CDR3 is CASSLWGEGEKLFF. The CDR3 DNA is TGTGCCAGCAGTTTATGGGGAGAGGGTGAAAAACTGTTTTTT.

The V gene is TRBV29-1, the J gene TRBJ2-7, with a possible D match to TRBD2 (5 bases). Trimming took 3 bases from V and 4 from J, leaving 19 bases between them. This CDR3 contains 15 residues. Germline V gene data show CDR1 as SQVTM and CDR2 as ANQGSEA. Here the CDR3 reads CSVELPGKTDYEQYF. The CDR3 DNA is TGCAGCGTTGAGCTTCCGGGGAAGACCGATTACGAGCAGTACTTC.

V is TRBV2 and J is TRBJ1-1; D ambiguous. This CDR3 contains 14 residues. V was clipped by 3 bases and J by 1 base, with 9 bases between them. From germline, CDR1 is SNHLY and CDR2 FYNNEI. CDR3 in DNA: TGTGCCAGCAGTGAGGGTAGGAAGAACACTGAAGCTTTCTTT. Translating gives CASSEGRKNTEAFF.

The chain combines TRBV5-6 with TRBJ1-1; D not resolved. The V gene's germline CDR1 is SGHDT and CDR2 YYEEEE. V was shortened by 3 bases and J by 2 bases, with 11 bases between the two germline ends. The CDR3 length is 14 residues. The CDR3 sequence: CASSSFQRNTEAFF. Here the CDR3 DNA reads TGTGCCAGCAGCTCATTTCAGAGAAACACTGAAGCTTTCTTT.

This clonotype has only one observation. The chain couples TRBV10-3 to TRBJ2-1; the D call may be TRBD1 or TRBD2 (6 bases each). Trimming took 10 bases from V and 0 from J, leaving 16 bases between them. In germline, CDR1 is ENHRY, CDR2 SYGVKD. This CDR3 is built from 15 residues. CDR3 nucleotide sequence: TGTGCCACGGGGGAGAGGGGGAGCTCCTACAATGAGCAGTTCTTC. This encodes CATGERGSSYNEQFF.

V is TRBV7-9 and J is TRBJ2-7; weak D call: TRBD2 (6 bases). The CDR3 covers 14 residues. Germline values: CDR1 SEHNR, CDR2 FQNEAQ (reference sequence). V dropped 4 bases and J dropped 2 bases, with 12 bases sitting between them. In DNA form, the CDR3 reads TGTGCCAGCAGCTCCCAGACGGGGGCCTACGAGCAGTACTTC. Translation gives CASSSQTGAYEQYF.

This clonotype appeared a few times. This chain joins TRBV12-3 or TRBV12-4 and TRBJ2-3; D not certain. There are 15 residues in the CDR3. V gave up 1 base and J gave up 2 bases, with 10 bases separating them. The CDR3 region has the DNA TGTGCCAGCAGTTTAGACAGCGAACCCACAGATACGCAGTATTTT. It translates to CASSLDSEPTDTQYF.

The sample holds many counts of this clonotype. The chain uses TRBV7-9 and TRBJ2-5, with 7 bases matching TRBD1. Germline CDR1 reads SEHNR; CDR2 reads FQNEAQ (reference sequence). V shed 5 bases, J shed 4 bases, and the junction held 4 bases outside the gene matches. This CDR3 comprises 13 residues. In DNA, the CDR3 is TGTGCCAGCAGCCTTCAGGGGGTAGAGACCCAGTACTTC. It is translated as CASSLQGVETQYF. Combining the CDR3 with reference TRBV7-9 and TRBJ2-5 gives the whole variable domain DTGVSQNPRHKITKRGQNVTFRCDPISEHNRLYWYRQTLGQGPEFLTYFQNEAQLEKSRLLSDRFSAERPKGSFSTLEIQRTEQGDSAMYLCASSLQGVETQYFGPGTRLLVL.

The table lists this clonotype with a few counts. This chain links TRBV28 with TRBJ1-2; perhaps TRBD1 as D (5 bases). CDR3 length: 13 residues. Trimming pared 7 bases from V and 4 bases from J, leaving 13 bases between. CDR1 MDHEN and CDR2 SYDVKM come from the germline V gene. The CDR3, as DNA: TGTGCCAGCATCACTCGGGGGATCTATGGCTACACCTTC. Its protein product is CASITRGIYGYTF.

The chain carries TRBV4-3 and TRBJ1-1, with a tentative D call TRBD1 (6 bases). Germline V lookup: CDR1 LGHNA, CDR2 YSLEER. The CDR3 runs 17 residues. Deletions cut 1 base from V and 0 bases from J, with 15 bases between. The CDR3 sequence: CASSQAVGGQLNTEAFF. CDR3 coding DNA: TGCGCCAGCAGCCAAGCTGTCGGGGGGCAGTTGAACACTGAAGCTTTCTTT.

There are a few counts of this clonotype. This chain uses TRBV2 with TRBJ2-3; D not resolved. V shed 8 bases and J shed 1 base, with 10 bases lying between them. The germline V gene encodes CDR1 SNHLY and CDR2 FYNNEI. The CDR3 has 13 amino acids. For the CDR3, the DNA is TGTGCCAGCGAAGCCCTAGGCACAGATACGCAGTATTTT. Its protein is CASEALGTDTQYF.

The rearrangement links TRBV5-4 to TRBJ2-3, with TRBD1 matching over 9 bases. Germline CDR1 and CDR2: SGHNT and YYREEE (reference sequence). There are 15 residues in the CDR3. J gave up 1 base and V 3 bases, and 3 bases lay outside the gene matches. The chain's CDR3 is CASSWTGARTDTQYF. The CDR3 region has the DNA TGTGCCAGCAGCTGGACAGGGGCCCGCACAGATACGCAGTATTTT. The full variable domain, with the rest looked up from reference TRBV5-4 and TRBJ2-3, is ETGVTQSPTHLIKTRGQQVTLRCSSQSGHNTVSWYQQALGQGPQFIFQYYREEENGRGNFPPRFSGLQFPNYSSELNVNALELDDSALYLCASSWTGARTDTQYFGPGTRLTVL.

The table lists this clonotype with a few counts. The chain has TRBV29-1 and TRBJ2-5, with D maybe TRBD2 (5 bases). Germline CDR1 and CDR2: SQVTM and ANQGSEA. The CDR3 covers 13 residues. Trimming left V 7 bases short and J 1 base short, with 13 bases between. CDR3 coding DNA: TGCAGCGCTGGAGGTCCGCCCCAAGAGACCCAGTACTTC. This encodes CSAGGPPQETQYF.

The rearrangement links TRBV11-2 to TRBJ2-1; D possibly matches TRBD1 or TRBD2 (5 bases each). Germline CDR1 SGHAT, CDR2 FQNNGV. V was trimmed by 1 base and J by 0 bases, leaving 13 bases between them. This CDR3 is built from 17 residues. The CDR3 DNA reads as TGTGCCAGCAGCTTAGTTGGGGGACCGGGCTCCTACAATGAGCAGTTCTTC. This codes for CASSLVGGPGSYNEQFF.

This clonotype was picked up a small number of times. The CDR3: CASSRDRGLRLNSPLHF. The DNA of the CDR3 is TGTGCCAGCAGTCGGGACAGGGGGCTACGTCTGAATTCACCCCTCCACTTT. The rearrangement joins TRBV6-2 or TRBV6-3 to TRBJ1-6; 12 bases line up with TRBD1. This CDR3 region has 17 residues. With V trimmed by 5 bases and J by 7 bases, 9 bases remained unmatched. Germline CDR1 MNHEY, CDR2 SVGEGT.

The rearrangement joins TRBV19 to TRBJ2-2; 10 positions agree with TRBD2. There are 15 residues in the CDR3. V lost 5 bases, J lost 7 bases, and 7 bases stayed unmatched. CDR1 is LNHDA and CDR2 is SQIVND in the germline V gene (reference sequence). In DNA, the CDR3 is TGTGCCAGTAGTCAAGGGACTAGCGCGGGCGGGGAGCTGTTTTTT. It yields the protein CASSQGTSAGGELFF.

This clonotype was seen a handful of times. The chain is built from TRBV5-5 and TRBJ1-2, with 7 bases that match TRBD1. The length of the CDR3 is 16 residues. Looked up from germline, CDR1 is SGHKS and CDR2 is YYEKEE (reference sequence). V lost 0 bases, J lost 2 bases, and 7 bases stayed unmatched. The CDR3 sequence: CASSLGPGQINYGYTF. The CDR3 nucleotides read TGTGCCAGCAGCTTGGGCCCGGGACAGATAAACTATGGCTACACCTTC.

The table lists this clonotype with a count of one. V gene TRBV10-3 combines with J gene TRBJ2-3, with 10 bases aligning to TRBD2. This CDR3 has 17 residues. V lost 3 bases and J lost 5; bases outside the gene matches: 11. Germline V CDR1 and CDR2: ENHRY, SYGVKD. The CDR3 DNA is TGTGCCATCAGTGAACTTGAGCGGGAGGGCCGCGAAGATACGCAGTATTTT. It specifies CAISELEREGREDTQYF.

The rearrangement joins TRBV29-1 to TRBJ1-2; the D gene is possibly TRBD1 (5 bases). V dropped 8 bases and J dropped 0 bases, with 16 bases sitting between them. CDR1 SQVTM and CDR2 ANQGSEA come from the germline V gene. This CDR3 is built from 14 residues. The CDR3 DNA sequence: TGCAGCTCAGAACCCAGGGAGTCTAACTATGGCTACACCTTC. It specifies CSSEPRESNYGYTF.

V and J are TRBV29-1 and TRBJ2-7; D perhaps matches TRBD2 (6 bases). The V end lost 8 bases, the J end lost 7 bases, and 21 bases lay between the germline ends. The CDR3 contains 13 residues. Germline CDR1 is SQVTM and CDR2 is ANQGSEA. The CDR3 DNA reads TGCAGCCTAGAGAGGACTAACTACAATGAGCAGTACTTC. Residues: CSLERTNYNEQYF.